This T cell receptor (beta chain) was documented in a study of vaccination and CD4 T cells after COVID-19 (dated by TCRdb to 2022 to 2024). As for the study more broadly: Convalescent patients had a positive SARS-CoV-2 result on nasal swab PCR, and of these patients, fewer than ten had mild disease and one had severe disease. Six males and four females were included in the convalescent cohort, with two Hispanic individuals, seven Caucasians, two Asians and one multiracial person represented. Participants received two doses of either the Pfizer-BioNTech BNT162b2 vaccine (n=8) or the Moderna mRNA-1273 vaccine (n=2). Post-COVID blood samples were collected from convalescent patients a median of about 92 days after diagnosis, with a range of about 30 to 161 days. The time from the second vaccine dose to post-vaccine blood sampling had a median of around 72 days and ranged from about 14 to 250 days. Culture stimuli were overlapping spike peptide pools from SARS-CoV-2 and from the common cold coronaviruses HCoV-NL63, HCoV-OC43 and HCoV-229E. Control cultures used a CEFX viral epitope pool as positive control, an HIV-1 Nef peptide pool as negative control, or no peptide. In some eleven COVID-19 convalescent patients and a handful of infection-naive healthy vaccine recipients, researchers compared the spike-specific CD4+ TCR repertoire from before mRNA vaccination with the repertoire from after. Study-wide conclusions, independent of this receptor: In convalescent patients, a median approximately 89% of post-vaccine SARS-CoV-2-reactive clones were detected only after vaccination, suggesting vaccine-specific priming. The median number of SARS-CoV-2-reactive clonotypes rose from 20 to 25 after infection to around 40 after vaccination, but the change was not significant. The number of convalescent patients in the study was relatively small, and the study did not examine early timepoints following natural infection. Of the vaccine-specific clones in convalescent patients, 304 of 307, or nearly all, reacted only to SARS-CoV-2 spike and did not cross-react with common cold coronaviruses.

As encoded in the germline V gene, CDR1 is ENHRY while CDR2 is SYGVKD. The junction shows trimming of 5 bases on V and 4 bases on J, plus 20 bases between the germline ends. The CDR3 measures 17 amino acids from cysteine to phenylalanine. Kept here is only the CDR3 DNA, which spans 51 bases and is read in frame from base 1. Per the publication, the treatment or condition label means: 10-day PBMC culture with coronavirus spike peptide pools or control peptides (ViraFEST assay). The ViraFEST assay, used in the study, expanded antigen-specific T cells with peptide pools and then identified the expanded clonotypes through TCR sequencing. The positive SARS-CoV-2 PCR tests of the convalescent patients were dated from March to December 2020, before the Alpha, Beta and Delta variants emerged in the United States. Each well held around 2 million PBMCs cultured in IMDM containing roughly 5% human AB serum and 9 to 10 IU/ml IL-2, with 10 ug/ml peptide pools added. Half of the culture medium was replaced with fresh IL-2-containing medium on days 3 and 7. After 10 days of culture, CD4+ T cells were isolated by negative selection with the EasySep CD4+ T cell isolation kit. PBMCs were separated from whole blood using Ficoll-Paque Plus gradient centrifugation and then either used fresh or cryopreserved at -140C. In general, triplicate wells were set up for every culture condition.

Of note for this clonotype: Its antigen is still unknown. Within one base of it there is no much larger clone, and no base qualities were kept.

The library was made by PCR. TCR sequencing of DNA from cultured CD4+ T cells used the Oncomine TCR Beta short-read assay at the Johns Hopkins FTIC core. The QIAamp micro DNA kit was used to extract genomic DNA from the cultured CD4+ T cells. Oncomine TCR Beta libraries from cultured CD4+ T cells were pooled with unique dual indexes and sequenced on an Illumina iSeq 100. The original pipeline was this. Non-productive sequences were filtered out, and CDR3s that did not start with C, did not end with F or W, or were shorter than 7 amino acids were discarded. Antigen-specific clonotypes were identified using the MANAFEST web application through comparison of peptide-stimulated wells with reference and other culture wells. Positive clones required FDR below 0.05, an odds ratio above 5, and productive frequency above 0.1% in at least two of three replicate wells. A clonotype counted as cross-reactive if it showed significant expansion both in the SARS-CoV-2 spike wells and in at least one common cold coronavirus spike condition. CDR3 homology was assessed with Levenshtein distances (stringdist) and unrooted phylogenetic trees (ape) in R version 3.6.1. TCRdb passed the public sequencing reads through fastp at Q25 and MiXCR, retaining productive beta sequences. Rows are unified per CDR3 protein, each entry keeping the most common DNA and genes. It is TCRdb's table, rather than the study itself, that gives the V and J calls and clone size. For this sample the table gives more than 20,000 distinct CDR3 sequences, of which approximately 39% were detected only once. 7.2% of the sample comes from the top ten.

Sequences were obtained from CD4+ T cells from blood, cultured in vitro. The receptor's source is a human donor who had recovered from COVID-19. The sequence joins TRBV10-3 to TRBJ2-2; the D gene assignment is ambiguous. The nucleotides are TGTGCCATCAGTCCACAGAAACTATTATTCACCACCGGGGAGCTGTTTTTT. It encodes CAISPQKLLFTTGELFF.